This record looks at one T cell receptor (beta chain) sequence and its context. This specimen belongs to a study of blood T cell repertoires in COVID-19. The overall study: COVID-19 samples, acute and convalescent, were from the United States, Italy and Spain. Sample material is recorded as cDNA or gDNA derived from T cells, B-cell-depleted T cells, or PBMCs.

This CDR3 is built from 13 residues. Trimming cost V 10 bases and J 5 bases; bases outside gene matches: 8. In germline, CDR1 is SNHLY, CDR2 FYNNEI. In the study's own analysis: Researchers report that nucleated cell counts were estimated from reference gene primer amplification. Assay: immunoSEQ multiplex PCR; the TCRdb copy retains only in-frame clones and omits some. The DNA gave D and trimming, while V, J and clone size come from that table. In the table there are over 110,000 clones, around 90% of which are singletons. The chain employs TRBV2 and TRBJ2-7, with TRBD2 matching over 10 bases. The sequenced sample consisted of peripheral blood. This clonotype was sampled from a woman aged 45 to 65 with acute or convalescent COVID-19. The CDR3 bases are TGTGCCAACAAGCGGGAGGGCCTCGACGAGCAGTACTTC. Encoded protein: CANKREGLDEQYF.